This T cell receptor (beta chain) was recovered during a study of blood T cell repertoires in COVID-19. Some clones are missing from TCRdb's copy, which holds only in-frame ones; the method was immunoSEQ multiplex PCR. In the table there are about 160,000 clones, over 75% of which are singletons. Germline V gives CDR1 GTSNPN, CDR2 SVGIG (reference sequence). V was clipped by 4 bases and J by 1 base, with 16 bases between them. The CDR3 extends over 15 amino acids. Specimen: PBMCs or T cells enriched from blood (not recorded which). V gene TRBV30 combines with J gene TRBJ1-1; perhaps TRBD1 as D (6 bases). The receptor was derived from a woman between 50 and 59 years old who had recovered from COVID-19. CDR3 nucleotide sequence: TGTGCCTGGACATCATCGTGGACAGCGAACACTGAAGCTTTCTTT. As protein: CAWTSSWTANTEAFF.